This T cell receptor beta chain was captured in a study of long-term antiretroviral therapy in people with HIV. The assay, immunoSEQ v3.0, was run at survey level. Profiling relied on immunoSEQ multiplex PCR, and the TCRdb table lists in-frame clones only, not all of them. The data show some 20,000 clones, 78% seen once. This clone was recorded once. Its cognate antigen is unknown. Broader study findings: Information on adherence, resistance and therapy changes was unavailable.

Sequences were derived from unsorted PBMCs, sampled at the start of antiretroviral therapy, before treatment. The clonotype comes from a woman in her forties with HIV.

CDR3 nucleotide sequence: TGTGCCAGCAGCGTACCGACTAGCGGGGAACACACCGGGGAGCTGTTTTTT. Encoded protein: CASSVPTSGEHTGELFF. V usage is TRBV9 and J usage is TRBJ2-2; 11 bases map to TRBD2. J gave up 3 bases and V 1 base, and 5 bases lay outside the gene matches. Germline CDR1 SGDLS, CDR2 YYNGEE. The CDR3 totals 17 residues.